This entry lists 27 T cell receptor beta chains sequenced from one sample in a study of blood T cell repertoires in COVID-19. The data were produced by immunoSEQ multiplex PCR, yet TCRdb's version contains in-frame clones alone and is incomplete. The sample has 45,000 to 50,000 clones; 83% are singletons. The sample comprised peripheral blood. Receptors were obtained from an elderly man in a cohort sampled during active COVID-19.

This clone was seen once. The rearrangement uses TRBV28 and TRBJ2-7, with TRBD1 matching 7 bases. V lost 5 bases, J lost 4 bases, and 14 bases stayed unmatched. Germline V CDR1 and CDR2: MDHEN, SYDVKM. This CDR3 is 16 amino acids long. The CDR3 sequence is CASSTRTGGVQYEQYF. Here the CDR3 DNA reads TGTGCCAGCAGTACCCGGACAGGAGGTGTGCAGTACGAGCAGTACTTC.

This clone was found once. This rearrangement joins TRBV6-5 to TRBJ2-7; possible D gene TRBD1, 6 bases. The V and J ends lost 5 bases and 2 bases respectively, with 16 bases between them. Germline CDR1 reads MNHEY; CDR2 reads SVGAGI. This CDR3 has 15 amino acids. CDR3 nucleotides: TGTGCCAGCAGTCAAACACAGGGTAACACCTACGAGCAGTACTTC. This translates into CASSQTQGNTYEQYF.

This clone was detected only once. The chain joins TRBV28 to TRBJ1-4, with D maybe TRBD1 (6 bases). Trimming shortened V by 5 bases and J by 8 bases, and 15 bases separated the two germline ends. This CDR3 contains 14 residues. Germline CDR1 MDHEN, CDR2 SYDVKM. In DNA form, the CDR3 reads TGTGCCAGCAGTCCCTCGGGGGGCAGAGAAAAACTGTTTTTT. Its protein is CASSPSGGREKLFF.

The V and J genes are TRBV28 and TRBJ2-1; 11 nucleotides match TRBD1. The junction had 8 bases not matched to a gene; V was cut back by 6 bases and J by 4 bases. The germline gives CDR1 MDHEN, CDR2 SYDVKM. There are 16 residues in the CDR3. The chain's CDR3 is CASRLDGTGGYNEQFF. The CDR3 region has the DNA TGTGCCAGCAGGCTGGACGGGACAGGGGGATACAATGAGCAGTTCTTC.

The V gene is TRBV11-2, the J gene TRBJ1-1; 7 positions match TRBD1. The CDR3 length is 13 residues. With 5 bases clipped from V and 10 bases from J, the junction kept 10 bases outside the gene matches. Germline V gives CDR1 SGHAT, CDR2 FQNNGV. CDR3 residues: CASSPLTGFIAFF. Here the CDR3 DNA reads TGTGCCAGCAGCCCATTGACAGGGTTTATAGCTTTCTTT. Variable domain in full (rest from reference TRBV11-2 and TRBJ1-1): EAGVAQSPRYKIIEKRQSVAFWCNPISGHATLYWYQQILGQGPKLLIQFQNNGVVDDSQLPKDRFSAERLKGVDSTLKIQPAKLEDSAVYLCASSPLTGFIAFFGQGTRLTVV.

The gene calls are TRBV6-5 and TRBJ1-1; unclear D gene. Looked up from germline, CDR1 is MNHEY and CDR2 is SVGAGI. The CDR3 is made up of 14 amino acids. V dropped 2 bases and J dropped 1 base, with 8 bases sitting between them. CDR3 sequence reads: CASSYRGQNTEAFF. CDR3 coding DNA: TGTGCCAGCAGTTACCGAGGGCAGAACACTGAAGCTTTCTTT.

The chain joins TRBV5-4 to TRBJ2-5, with 7 bases lining up with TRBD2. The germline CDR1 and CDR2 sequences are SGHNT and YYREEE (reference sequence). The CDR3 is made up of 14 amino acids. Trimming cost V 0 bases and J 5 bases; bases outside gene matches: 4. The CDR3 region is CASSLAGRRETQYF. The CDR3 bases are TGTGCCAGCAGCTTGGCCGGGAGGCGGGAGACCCAGTACTTC.

The V gene is TRBV20-1, the J gene TRBJ2-7; 7 bases are a match to TRBD1. V lost 3 bases, J lost 4 bases, and 6 bases stayed unmatched. Germline assignment: CDR1 DFQATT and CDR2 SNEGSKA (reference sequence). The CDR3 is made up of 13 amino acids. Here the CDR3 reads CSASEDRVYEQYF. In nucleotides, the CDR3 is TGCAGTGCTAGTGAAGACAGGGTATACGAGCAGTACTTC.

The chain carries TRBV5-1 and TRBJ1-1; D unresolved. Trimming cost V 2 bases and J 0 bases, with 8 bases left between them. Germline assignment: CDR1 SGHRS and CDR2 YFSETQ. CDR3 size: 14 residues. The CDR3 sequence: CASSFVQMNTEAFF. The CDR3 nucleotides are TGCGCCAGCAGCTTCGTGCAGATGAACACTGAAGCTTTCTTT.

This chain connects TRBV5-1 to TRBJ2-7; TRBD1 matches 7 bases. The CDR3 has 14 residues. The trim removed 0 bases at V and 3 bases at J, leaving 3 bases unmatched. Germline V gene lookup returns CDR1 SGHRS and CDR2 YFSETQ. The CDR3 is CASSLGGQVYEQYF. CDR3 sequence (DNA): TGCGCCAGCAGCTTGGGTGGACAGGTCTACGAGCAGTACTTC.

This clone was found once. The chain employs TRBV7-9 and TRBJ1-1; D call uncertain. CDR1 is SEHNR and CDR2 is FQNEAQ in the germline V gene (reference sequence). The length of the CDR3 is 13 residues. The V gene lost 4 bases and the J gene lost 4 bases, with 10 bases spanning the gap. CDR3 residues: CASSSTSGTEAFF. The CDR3 region has the DNA TGTGCCAGCAGCTCCACATCGGGCACTGAAGCTTTCTTT.

The chain links TRBV6-5 to TRBJ1-2, with 7 bases lining up with TRBD1. The CDR3 is made up of 14 amino acids. Trimming cost V 6 bases and J 4 bases; bases outside gene matches: 8. Germline V gene lookup returns CDR1 MNHEY and CDR2 SVGAGI. The CDR3 spells CASRAGTETYGYTF. The CDR3 DNA follows: TGTGCCAGCAGGGCCGGGACAGAAACCTATGGCTACACCTTC.

The chain joins TRBV5-1 to TRBJ1-2; 8 nucleotides align to TRBD1. The CDR3 length is 13 residues. Trimming took 5 bases from V and 8 from J; bases not matched to a gene: 8. Germline CDR1 SGHRS, CDR2 YFSETQ. The DNA of the CDR3 is TGCGCCAGCAGTACTCGGACAGGGTGGGGCTACACCTTC. Translating gives CASSTRTGWGYTF. The full variable domain, rest sourced from reference TRBV5-1 and TRBJ1-2, is KAGVTQTPRYLIKTRGQQVTLSCSPISGHRSVSWYQQTPGQGLQFLFEYFSETQRNKGNFPGRFSGRQFSNSRSEMNVSTLELGDSALYLCASSTRTGWGYTFGSGTRLTVV.

The CDR3 bases are TGTGCCAGCAGCCCCAGGACAGGAATGAGTGGCTACACCTTC. Translation: CASSPRTGMSGYTF. The chain joins TRBV28 to TRBJ1-2; TRBD1 matches at 7 bases. Unmatched junction bases numbered 11, after V lost 6 bases and J lost 7 bases. CDR3 length: 14 amino acids. Germline V CDR1 and CDR2: MDHEN, SYDVKM.

V and J are TRBV6-5 and TRBJ1-5; D uncertain. Germline-derived CDR1 and CDR2 are MNHEY and SVGAGI. Trimming left V 6 bases short and J 3 bases short, with 15 bases between. The CDR3 spans 15 residues. In DNA form, the CDR3 reads TGTGCCAGCAGACCCGAAGGGAGGCTCAATCAGCCCCAGCATTTT. This gives the protein CASRPEGRLNQPQHF.

This rearrangement joins TRBV18 to TRBJ1-1; no reliable D call. V lost 6 bases to trimming and J lost 2 bases, with 10 bases between them. Germline values: CDR1 KGHSH, CDR2 LQKENI. This CDR3 comprises 13 residues. The CDR3 coding sequence is TGTGCCAGCTCGACTCGTATAAACACTGAAGCTTTCTTT. Translation gives CASSTRINTEAFF.

This clone has just one count. The V and J genes are TRBV7-2 and TRBJ2-2; D is possibly TRBD1 (5 bases). CDR1 SGHTA and CDR2 FQGNSA come from the germline V gene. The germline V and J ends were trimmed by 6 bases and 3 bases, with 14 bases remaining between them. CDR3 length equals 15 residues. CDR3 in DNA: TGTGCCAGCAGTAATTACCGCAGGGACACCGGGGAGCTGTTTTTT. Translation gives CASSNYRRDTGELFF.

The chain is built from TRBV28 and TRBJ2-3, with 10 bases aligning to TRBD2. The CDR3 runs 17 residues. The V segment lost 2 bases and the J segment 3 bases; nucleotides outside the gene matches: 8. The germline gives CDR1 MDHEN, CDR2 SYDVKM. CDR3 amino acids: CASSLRSSGRMTDTQYF. DNA of the CDR3: TGTGCCAGCAGTTTAAGGAGTAGCGGGAGGATGACAGATACGCAGTATTTT.

V and J are TRBV4-3 and TRBJ2-5, with 10 bases fitting TRBD2. The junction had 0 bases not matched to a gene; V was cut back by 0 bases and J by 5 bases. Germline V gives CDR1 LGHNA, CDR2 YSLEER. This CDR3 contains 14 residues. DNA for the CDR3: TGCGCCAGCAGCCAAGAAGCGGGAGGGGAGACCCAGTACTTC. Protein: CASSQEAGGETQYF.

The chain has TRBV18 and TRBJ2-3; 10 bases match TRBD1. Germline trimming cut 4 bases from V and 1 base from J; bases unmatched to any gene: 11. CDR1 KGHSH and CDR2 LQKENI come from the germline V gene. The length of the CDR3 is 18 residues. CDR3 sequence: CASSRRDRGIAGTDTQYF. In nucleotides, the CDR3 is TGTGCCAGCTCACGGCGGGACAGGGGAATAGCAGGCACAGATACGCAGTATTTT. Combining the CDR3 with reference TRBV18 and TRBJ2-3 gives the whole variable domain NAGVMQNPRHLVRRRGQEARLRCSPMKGHSHVYWYRQLPEEGLKFMVYLQKENIIDESGMPKERFSAEFPKEGPSILRIQQVVRGDSAAYFCASSRRDRGIAGTDTQYFGPGTRLTVL.

The rearrangement joins TRBV6-1 to TRBJ1-3, with D unresolved. Looked up from germline, CDR1 is MNHNS and CDR2 is SASEGT. The CDR3 is 14 residues long. Deletions cut 0 bases from V and 0 bases from J, with 3 bases between. This chain's CDR3 is CASSEASSGNTIYF. DNA for the CDR3: TGTGCCAGCAGTGAAGCGAGCTCTGGAAACACCATATATTTT.

This chain links TRBV11-2 with TRBJ2-7; D might be TRBD2 (7 bases). Deletions cut 1 base from V and 3 bases from J, with 10 bases between. The germline V gene has CDR1 SGHAT and CDR2 FQNNGV. CDR3 size: 14 residues. In nucleotides, the CDR3 is TGTGCCAGCAGCTTAGTAAGGGGGGGCTACGAGCAGTACTTC. This sequence encodes CASSLVRGGYEQYF.

This chain uses TRBV2 with TRBJ2-5; D is unresolved. V dropped 4 bases and J dropped 5 bases, with 11 bases sitting between them. The CDR3 is 13 amino acids. Germline values: CDR1 SNHLY, CDR2 FYNNEI. The CDR3 DNA follows: TGTGCCAGCAGTGTCTCTAACTTGGAGACCCAGTACTTC. Translating gives CASSVSNLETQYF.

The V gene is TRBV27, the J gene TRBJ2-7; 10 bases map to TRBD2. The CDR3 extends over 15 amino acids. Germline V gives CDR1 MNHEY, CDR2 SMNVEV (reference sequence). Trimming cost V 5 bases and J 0 bases; bases outside gene matches: 4. CDR3 in DNA: TGTGCCAGCAGTAAAGAGCGGGGGGGCTCCTACGAGCAGTACTTC. It yields the protein CASSKERGGSYEQYF.

The rearrangement joins TRBV6-5 to TRBJ2-2, with D perhaps TRBD1 (6 bases). Trimming removed 8 bases at V and 2 bases at J, with 15 bases between. The CDR3 is 15 amino acids. CDR1 MNHEY and CDR2 SVGAGI come from the germline V gene. CDR3: CASRGDNLNTGELFF. CDR3 nucleotides: TGTGCCAGCCGAGGGGACAACCTAAACACCGGGGAGCTGTTTTTT.

By sample fraction, this clone is medium-sized. The chain has TRBV6-6 and TRBJ1-2; 10 positions agree with TRBD1. CDR1 and CDR2 (germline): MNHNY, SVGAGI (reference sequence). The CDR3 loop spans 18 amino acids. V shed 5 bases, J shed 1 base, and the junction held 13 bases outside the gene matches. CDR3 protein: CASSRDRGTVSLNYGYTF. The CDR3 DNA sequence: TGTGCCAGCAGTCGGGACAGGGGAACCGTGAGCCTTAACTATGGCTACACCTTC.

V gene TRBV6-5 combines with J gene TRBJ2-7; 11 positions match TRBD2. This CDR3 has 12 amino acids. The germline V gene has CDR1 MNHEY and CDR2 SVGAGI. The CDR3, as DNA: TGTGTAACTAGCGGGGGAGCAGGGGAGCAGTACTTC. This translates into CVTSGGAGEQYF.